One and the same sample provided the 30 T cell receptor beta chains below, sequenced in a study of cytomegalovirus exposure and HLA in healthy donors. Primers included in the PCR were 60 Vbeta and 13 Jbeta primers. The repertoire was sequenced with immunoSEQ multiplex PCR; TCRdb's copy has only in-frame clones and lacks some. The sample shows 130,000 to 150,000 clones, roughly 79% of them seen only once. The material sequenced was PBMCs. Source of these receptors: a male donor in good health and CMV-seronegative.

The chain employs TRBV5-4 and TRBJ2-4; weak D call: TRBD1 (6 bases). V was clipped by 0 bases and J by 7 bases, with 11 bases between them. The CDR3 totals 14 residues. The germline CDR1 and CDR2 sequences are SGHNT and YYREEE (reference sequence). In nucleotides, the CDR3 is TGTGCCAGCAGCTTGGCCCTCCAGGGGAACATTCAGTACTTC. It translates to CASSLALQGNIQYF.

This clone was seen only once. The CDR3 sequence is CASSLRQGNTEAFF. The DNA for the CDR3 is TGCGCCAGCAGCTTGCGTCAGGGGAACACTGAAGCTTTCTTT. The J gene is TRBJ1-1, the V gene TRBV5-1; a weak D match, TRBD1 (5 bases). The V gene's germline CDR1 is SGHRS and CDR2 YFSETQ. The CDR3 has 14 residues. Trimming pared 1 base from V and 1 base from J, leaving 8 bases between.

This clone was seen only a few times. The chain carries TRBV10-3 and TRBJ2-3; possible D gene TRBD1, 5 bases. The CDR3 loop spans 15 amino acids. Germline V gives CDR1 ENHRY, CDR2 SYGVKD. Trimming pared 3 bases from V and 2 bases from J, leaving 12 bases between. As DNA, the CDR3 is TGTGCCATCAGTGAATTCTCAGGGAACACAGATACGCAGTATTTT. This codes for CAISEFSGNTDTQYF.

This clone was detected once. The rearrangement links TRBV11-2 to TRBJ2-2; D is ambiguous. V was pared by 2 bases and J by 2 bases, with 12 bases between. Germline lookup yields CDR1 SGHAT and CDR2 FQNNGV. The CDR3 spans 16 residues. CDR3 amino acids: CASSLQAGSNTGELFF. CDR3 bases: TGTGCCAGCAGCTTACAGGCCGGAAGCAACACCGGGGAGCTGTTTTTT.

The V call is TRBV7-8, the J call TRBJ2-1, with TRBD2 matching over 9 bases. The length of the CDR3 is 16 residues. Trimming removed 3 bases from V and 6 bases from J; junction bases left unmatched: 9. From germline, CDR1 is SGHVS and CDR2 FQNEAQ. The CDR3 DNA follows: TGTGCCAGCAGCTTTCGTCGACTAGCGGACACCAATGAGCAGTTCTTC. It translates to CASSFRRLADTNEQFF.

The rearrangement links TRBV7-2 to TRBJ2-7; 13 bases align to TRBD2. Looked up from germline, CDR1 is SGHTA and CDR2 is FQGNSA. After removal of 2 bases from V and 4 bases from J, the junction contained 2 bases not matched to a gene. This CDR3 is 15 amino acids long. The CDR3 sequence: CASSLWTSGGYEQYF. The CDR3 DNA follows: TGTGCCAGCAGCTTATGGACTAGCGGGGGTTACGAGCAGTACTTC.

The rearrangement joins TRBV9 to TRBJ2-7; the match to TRBD2 covers 8 bases. The CDR3 is made up of 15 amino acids. V trimming: 4 bases; J trimming: 5 bases; junction bases outside the gene matches: 11. Germline values: CDR1 SGDLS, CDR2 YYNGEE. CDR3 residues: CASSFREGVGDEQYF. The CDR3 coding sequence is TGTGCCAGCAGCTTCCGGGAGGGTGTGGGCGACGAGCAGTACTTC.

On this clone itself: One junction end does not reproduce the germline sequence, and a read error may be involved. The chain joins TRBV29-1 to TRBJ1-2, with D hard to call. Germline CDR1 reads SQVTM; CDR2 reads ANQGSEA. This CDR3 region has 13 residues. The CDR3 DNA reads as TGCAGCGTTGTTACGCGGGTTGGGGATGGCTACCCCTTC. Translating gives CSVVTRVGDGYPF.

This chain uses TRBV11-2 with TRBJ2-7; 8 bases are shared with TRBD2. CDR3 length: 15 amino acids. Trimming took 4 bases from V and 0 from J; bases not matched to a gene: 5. The germline V gene encodes CDR1 SGHAT and CDR2 FQNNGV. The CDR3 reads CASSSAGVLSYEQYF. In nucleotides, the CDR3 is TGTGCCAGCAGCTCAGCGGGAGTTCTCTCCTACGAGCAGTACTTC.

This chain links TRBV6-1 with TRBJ1-1; a possible D gene is TRBD1 (5 bases). Per the germline V gene, CDR1 is MNHNS and CDR2 is SASEGT. Trimming took 11 bases from V and 0 from J, leaving 13 bases between them. This CDR3 spans 13 amino acids. CDR3 DNA sequence: TGTGCCGGGGAAGGGGTCATGAACACTGAAGCTTTCTTT. This translates into CAGEGVMNTEAFF.

J is TRBJ2-7 and V is TRBV27, with 9 bases that match TRBD1. Per the germline V gene, CDR1 is MNHEY and CDR2 is SMNVEV (reference sequence). The length of the CDR3 is 15 residues. The trim removed 4 bases at V and 1 base at J, leaving 5 bases unmatched. The CDR3 nucleotides read TGTGCCAGCAGTTCCGGACAGGGGTGGTCCTACGAGCAGTACTTC. As protein: CASSSGQGWSYEQYF.

V and J are TRBV5-4 and TRBJ1-2, with a weak D call TRBD1 (5 bases). Germline assignment: CDR1 SGHNT and CDR2 YYREEE (reference sequence). V was clipped by 0 bases and J by 8 bases, with 14 bases between them. This CDR3 spans 14 amino acids. CDR3 sequence reads: CASSLGGGSYGYTF. CDR3 nucleotides: TGTGCCAGCAGCTTGGGGGGGGGATCTTACGGCTACACCTTC. The complete variable domain, with remaining parts taken from reference TRBV5-4 and TRBJ1-2, reads ETGVTQSPTHLIKTRGQQVTLRCSSQSGHNTVSWYQQALGQGPQFIFQYYREEENGRGNFPPRFSGLQFPNYSSELNVNALELDDSALYLCASSLGGGSYGYTFGSGTRLTVV.

This chain uses TRBV6-5 with TRBJ1-2; D unclear. V was pared by 6 bases and J by 7 bases, with 15 bases between. Looked up from germline, CDR1 is MNHEY and CDR2 is SVGAGI. The CDR3 contains 13 residues. The DNA for the CDR3 is TGTGCCAGCAGGCACCCGGGGAGGGCTGGCTACACCTTC. It is translated as CASRHPGRAGYTF.

The chain employs TRBV7-6 and TRBJ2-3, with 7 bases fitting TRBD1. V dropped 5 bases and J dropped 4; count of bases not matched to a gene: 6. This CDR3 contains 14 residues. Germline V gene data show CDR1 as SGHVS and CDR2 as FNYEAQ. In nucleotides, the CDR3 is TGTGCCAGCAGCCTCCAGACAGGGTCAGATACGCAGTATTTT. The encoded protein is CASSLQTGSDTQYF.

In its sample, this clone was seen a few times. The genes are TRBV5-1 and TRBJ2-7, with D possibly matching TRBD1 (5 bases). CDR1 SGHRS and CDR2 YFSETQ come from the germline V gene. This CDR3 is built from 13 residues. Trimming removed 2 bases at V and 4 bases at J, with 10 bases between. Here the CDR3 reads CASSFSGSYEQYF. CDR3 nucleotide sequence: TGCGCCAGCAGCTTCTCAGGGTCGTACGAGCAGTACTTC.

The chain employs TRBV7-2 and TRBJ2-7; D remains ambiguous. The germline V and J ends were trimmed by 1 base and 0 bases, with 10 bases remaining between them. There are 15 residues in the CDR3. Germline CDR1 and CDR2: SGHTA and FQGNSA. The CDR3 loop is CASSLVGGISYEQYF. CDR3 in DNA: TGTGCCAGCAGCTTAGTAGGCGGCATCTCCTACGAGCAGTACTTC. Combining the CDR3 with reference TRBV7-2 and TRBJ2-7 gives the whole variable domain GAGVSQSPSNKVTEKGKDVELRCDPISGHTALYWYRQSLGQGLEFLIYFQGNSAPDKSGLPSDRFSAERTGGSVSTLTIQRTQQEDSAVYLCASSLVGGISYEQYFGPGTRLTVT.

The count of this clone is one. J is TRBJ2-2 and V is TRBV4-3, with 8 nucleotides matching TRBD2. Losses at the gene ends were 0 bases for V and 4 bases for J; bases not matched to a gene: 4. CDR1 is LGHNA and CDR2 is YSLEER in the germline V gene. CDR3 length equals 16 residues. The CDR3 DNA follows: TGCGCCAGCAGCCAAGAGACTAGCGTTGGCACCGGGGAGCTGTTTTTT. Amino acids: CASSQETSVGTGELFF.

This chain connects TRBV5-1 to TRBJ1-1, with 8 bases fitting TRBD1. V shed 4 bases, J shed 3 bases, and the junction held 8 bases outside the gene matches. Germline assignment: CDR1 SGHRS and CDR2 YFSETQ. CDR3 length: 15 residues. The CDR3 sequence is CASSPLQGGDTEAFF. As DNA, the CDR3 is TGCGCCAGCAGCCCCTTACAGGGGGGGGACACTGAAGCTTTCTTT.

This chain uses TRBV19 with TRBJ1-5; the match to TRBD1 covers 8 bases. V lost 5 bases, J lost 3 bases, and 9 bases stayed unmatched. Germline V CDR1 and CDR2: LNHDA, SQIVND (reference sequence). This CDR3 comprises 16 residues. Here the CDR3 reads CASSFPGGRINQPQHF. CDR3 nucleotide sequence: TGTGCCAGTAGTTTTCCAGGGGGCCGAATCAATCAGCCCCAGCATTTT.

The chain recombines TRBV7-9 with TRBJ2-1; D gene uncertain. Trimming shortened V by 0 bases and J by 9 bases, and 9 bases separated the two germline ends. The CDR3 is made up of 13 amino acids. Per the germline V gene, CDR1 is SEHNR and CDR2 is FQNEAQ (reference sequence). The CDR3 region is CASSLASVSEQFF. CDR3 DNA: TGTGCCAGCAGCTTAGCCTCCGTCAGTGAGCAGTTCTTC.

Concerning this clone: Compared with germline, one end of the junction differs, possibly owing to a read error. The chain is built from TRBV6-1 and TRBJ2-1; TRBD2 agrees at 11 bases. The germline CDR1 and CDR2 sequences are MNHNS and SASEGT. This CDR3 region has 16 residues. CDR3 DNA: TGTGCCCGCAGTGAACGGACTAGCGGGCTTTACAATGAGCAGTTCTTC. This translates into CARSERTSGLYNEQFF.

This chain uses TRBV6-5 with TRBJ2-7; TRBD2 agrees at 9 bases. The J segment lost 5 bases and the V segment lost 6 bases, leaving 8 bases of the junction unmatched. The CDR3 runs to 14 residues. Germline V gene lookup returns CDR1 MNHEY and CDR2 SVGAGI. The CDR3 DNA is TGTGCCAGCAGCCCCGGGACTAGCCCCAACGAGCAGTACTTC. Encoded protein: CASSPGTSPNEQYF.

J is TRBJ2-3 and V is TRBV30; 10 bases map to TRBD1. The CDR3 covers 15 residues. J was trimmed by 6 bases and V by 1 base; bases with no gene match: 7. Germline CDR1 reads GTSNPN; CDR2 reads SVGIG (reference sequence). The CDR3 region is CAWSGFGTGVDTQYF. The CDR3 DNA reads as TGTGCCTGGAGTGGGTTTGGGACAGGGGTGGATACGCAGTATTTT.

In DNA form, the CDR3 reads TGTGCCAGCAGCACATCAAGAGGCTCTGGAAACACCATATATTTT. Residues: CASSTSRGSGNTIYF. The chain combines TRBV7-6 with TRBJ1-3; no definite D call. Germline assignment: CDR1 SGHVS and CDR2 FNYEAQ. Deletions cut 5 bases from V and 0 bases from J, with 11 bases between. This CDR3 is 15 amino acids long.

Notes on this clone: The junction and the germline gene differ at one end; a read error may be behind it. The chain combines TRBV4-3 with TRBJ1-2; possibly TRBD1 for D (6 bases). There are 16 residues in the CDR3. From germline, CDR1 is LGHNA and CDR2 YSLEER. The chain's CDR3 is CASSQEVSGQTYGYPF. CDR3 DNA: TGCGCCAGCAGCCAAGAAGTATCCGGACAGACCTATGGCTACCCCTTC.

The chain has TRBV7-6 and TRBJ2-7; 7 nucleotides align to TRBD1. This CDR3 is built from 14 residues. Germline CDR1 and CDR2: SGHVS and FNYEAQ. V dropped 10 bases and J dropped 6; count of bases not matched to a gene: 15. CDR3 amino acids: CATSGRAGGSEQYF. The CDR3 nucleotides are TGTGCCACTTCCGGCCGGGCAGGGGGAAGCGAGCAGTACTTC.

The chain combines TRBV6-6 with TRBJ1-2; D ambiguous. The ends were cut back, 2 bases at V and 8 bases at J, with 9 bases in the middle. Per germline, CDR1 MNHNY and CDR2 SVGAGI (reference sequence). The CDR3 length is 12 residues. DNA for the CDR3: TGTGCCAGCAGTTACCTGGAGGGAGGCTACACCTTC. It translates to CASSYLEGGYTF.

This clone has only a few counts. The rearrangement joins TRBV27 to TRBJ1-2, with 9 bases identical to TRBD1. Trimming at V came to 8 bases and at J to 4 bases, leaving 8 bases not matched to a gene. CDR1 and CDR2 (germline): MNHEY, SMNVEV (reference sequence). The CDR3 is 14 amino acids. CDR3 loop: CASGLGTGTYGYTF. The CDR3 DNA reads TGTGCCAGCGGCTTAGGGACAGGGACCTATGGCTACACCTTC.

In its sample, this clone was seen a few times. This rearrangement joins TRBV7-3 to TRBJ1-2; maybe TRBD1 (5 bases). In germline, CDR1 is SGHTA, CDR2 FQGTGA. Trimming left V 2 bases short and J 6 bases short, with 10 bases between. This CDR3 has 13 residues. CDR3 in amino acids: CASSLSGGDGYTF. Here the CDR3 DNA reads TGTGCCAGCAGCTTATCGGGGGGAGATGGCTACACCTTC.

The J gene is TRBJ2-7, the V gene TRBV27; a possible D gene is TRBD1 (6 bases). The CDR3 is made up of 13 amino acids. The V gene's germline CDR1 is MNHEY and CDR2 SMNVEV (reference sequence). Trimming left V 5 bases short and J 0 bases short, with 8 bases between. The CDR3 DNA follows: TGTGCCAGCAGTCAGGGGAACTCCTACGAGCAGTACTTC. It encodes CASSQGNSYEQYF.